A selection of T cell receptor beta chains follows, all from one sample in a study of cytomegalovirus exposure and HLA in healthy donors. The repertoire was sequenced with immunoSEQ multiplex PCR; TCRdb's copy has only in-frame clones and lacks some. Seen here are fewer than 200,000 clones, over 80% observed once, and the top ten hold about 2.5%. The sample consisted of PBMCs. The receptors were gathered from a male donor in good health and CMV-seronegative. The CDR3 runs from the conserved cysteine through the conserved F or W. Fields, in order: clone size, V gene, J gene, CDR3 length, D gene, CDR3 protein, CDR3 DNA. The D gene is left open where the match is weak. The size of a clone is reported for some rows only, either as once, few or many, or as a class for expanded clones.

clone size: .; V gene: TRBV18; J gene: TRBJ2-2; CDR3 length: 14; D gene: TRBD2; CDR3 protein: CASSPGLADSELFF; CDR3 DNA: TGTGCCAGCTCACCGGGACTAGCAGATTCGGAGCTGTTTTTT
clone size: .; V gene: TRBV4-3; J gene: TRBJ1-4; CDR3 length: 20; D gene: TRBD1; CDR3 protein: CASSQDWTLGTVATNEKLFF; CDR3 DNA: TGCGCCAGCAGCCAAGATTGGACCCTCGGGACAGTTGCAACTAATGAAAAACTGTTTTTT
clone size: .; V gene: TRBV27; J gene: TRBJ1-6; CDR3 length: 15; D gene: .; CDR3 protein: CASTLSGSYNSPLHF; CDR3 DNA: TGTGCCAGCACCCTCTCCGGCTCCTATAATTCACCCCTCCACTTT
clone size: .; V gene: TRBV29-1; J gene: TRBJ1-1; CDR3 length: 14; D gene: .; CDR3 protein: CSVTKGELNTEAFF; CDR3 DNA: TGCAGCGTTACAAAGGGAGAATTGAACACTGAAGCTTTCTTT
clone size: .; V gene: TRBV7-2; J gene: TRBJ2-7; CDR3 length: 16; D gene: .; CDR3 protein: CASSLAWASDTYEQYF; CDR3 DNA: TGTGCCAGCAGCTTAGCGTGGGCTAGCGATACGTACGAGCAGTACTTC
clone size: .; V gene: TRBV7-2; J gene: TRBJ2-2; CDR3 length: 16; D gene: TRBD1; CDR3 protein: CASSPKGQGFTGELFF; CDR3 DNA: TGTGCCAGCAGCCCAAAAGGACAGGGGTTCACCGGGGAGCTGTTTTTT
clone size: .; V gene: TRBV5-6; J gene: TRBJ2-1; CDR3 length: 14; D gene: .; CDR3 protein: CASSLGGWFNEQFF; CDR3 DNA: TGTGCCAGCAGCTTGGGGGGCTGGTTCAATGAGCAGTTCTTC
clone size: few; V gene: TRBV25-1; J gene: TRBJ2-5; CDR3 length: 14; D gene: .; CDR3 protein: CASSDLGAGETQYF; CDR3 DNA: TGTGCCAGCAGCGACCTGGGAGCTGGAGAGACCCAGTACTTC
clone size: .; V gene: TRBV29-1; J gene: TRBJ1-2; CDR3 length: 11; D gene: TRBD1; CDR3 protein: CSVYDRGGYTF; CDR3 DNA: TGCAGCGTTTATGACAGGGGTGGCTACACCTTC
clone size: .; V gene: TRBV10-3; J gene: TRBJ1-4; CDR3 length: 16; D gene: TRBD1; CDR3 protein: CAISESFGQGYEKLFF; CDR3 DNA: TGTGCCATCAGTGAGTCGTTTGGACAGGGGTACGAAAAACTGTTTTTT
clone size: .; V gene: TRBV6-5; J gene: TRBJ1-3; CDR3 length: 12; D gene: .; CDR3 protein: CASGRAGNTIYF; CDR3 DNA: TGTGCCAGCGGCAGGGCTGGAAACACCATATATTTT
clone size: .; V gene: TRBV11-2; J gene: TRBJ2-3; CDR3 length: 15; D gene: TRBD2; CDR3 protein: CASRRGGGATDTQYF; CDR3 DNA: TGTGCCAGCAGACGGGGCGGGGGGGCCACAGATACGCAGTATTTT
clone size: .; V gene: TRBV7-9; J gene: TRBJ1-1; CDR3 length: 14; D gene: .; CDR3 protein: CASSLGRLNTEAFF; CDR3 DNA: TGTGCCAGCAGCTTAGGCAGGTTGAACACTGAAGCTTTCTTT
clone size: .; V gene: TRBV5-1; J gene: TRBJ1-1; CDR3 length: 14; D gene: .; CDR3 protein: CASARGGTGTEAFF; CDR3 DNA: TGCGCCAGCGCGCGGGGGGGCACTGGGACTGAAGCTTTCTTT
clone size: few; V gene: TRBV5-4; J gene: TRBJ2-5; CDR3 length: 17; D gene: TRBD2; CDR3 protein: CASSLRAGGRVQETQYF; CDR3 DNA: TGTGCCAGCAGCTTGAGGGCGGGGGGGCGGGTTCAAGAGACCCAGTACTTC
clone size: .; V gene: TRBV15; J gene: TRBJ1-5; CDR3 length: 16; D gene: .; CDR3 protein: CATSRSGSYSNQPQHF; CDR3 DNA: TGTGCCACCAGCCGGAGCGGCTCCTATAGCAATCAGCCCCAGCATTTT
clone size: .; V gene: TRBV9; J gene: TRBJ1-1; CDR3 length: 15; D gene: .; CDR3 protein: CASSPRTDSNTEAFF; CDR3 DNA: TGTGCCAGCAGCCCACGGACGGACTCAAACACTGAAGCTTTCTTT
clone size: few; V gene: TRBV7-9; J gene: TRBJ2-7; CDR3 length: 13; D gene: TRBD1; CDR3 protein: CASKLDRAGEQYF; CDR3 DNA: TGTGCCAGCAAACTCGACAGGGCAGGAGAGCAGTACTTC
clone size: once; V gene: TRBV10-3; J gene: TRBJ2-3; CDR3 length: 15; D gene: .; CDR3 protein: CAISEREVAADTQYF; CDR3 DNA: TGTGCCATCAGTGAAAGGGAGGTAGCAGCAGATACGCAGTATTTT